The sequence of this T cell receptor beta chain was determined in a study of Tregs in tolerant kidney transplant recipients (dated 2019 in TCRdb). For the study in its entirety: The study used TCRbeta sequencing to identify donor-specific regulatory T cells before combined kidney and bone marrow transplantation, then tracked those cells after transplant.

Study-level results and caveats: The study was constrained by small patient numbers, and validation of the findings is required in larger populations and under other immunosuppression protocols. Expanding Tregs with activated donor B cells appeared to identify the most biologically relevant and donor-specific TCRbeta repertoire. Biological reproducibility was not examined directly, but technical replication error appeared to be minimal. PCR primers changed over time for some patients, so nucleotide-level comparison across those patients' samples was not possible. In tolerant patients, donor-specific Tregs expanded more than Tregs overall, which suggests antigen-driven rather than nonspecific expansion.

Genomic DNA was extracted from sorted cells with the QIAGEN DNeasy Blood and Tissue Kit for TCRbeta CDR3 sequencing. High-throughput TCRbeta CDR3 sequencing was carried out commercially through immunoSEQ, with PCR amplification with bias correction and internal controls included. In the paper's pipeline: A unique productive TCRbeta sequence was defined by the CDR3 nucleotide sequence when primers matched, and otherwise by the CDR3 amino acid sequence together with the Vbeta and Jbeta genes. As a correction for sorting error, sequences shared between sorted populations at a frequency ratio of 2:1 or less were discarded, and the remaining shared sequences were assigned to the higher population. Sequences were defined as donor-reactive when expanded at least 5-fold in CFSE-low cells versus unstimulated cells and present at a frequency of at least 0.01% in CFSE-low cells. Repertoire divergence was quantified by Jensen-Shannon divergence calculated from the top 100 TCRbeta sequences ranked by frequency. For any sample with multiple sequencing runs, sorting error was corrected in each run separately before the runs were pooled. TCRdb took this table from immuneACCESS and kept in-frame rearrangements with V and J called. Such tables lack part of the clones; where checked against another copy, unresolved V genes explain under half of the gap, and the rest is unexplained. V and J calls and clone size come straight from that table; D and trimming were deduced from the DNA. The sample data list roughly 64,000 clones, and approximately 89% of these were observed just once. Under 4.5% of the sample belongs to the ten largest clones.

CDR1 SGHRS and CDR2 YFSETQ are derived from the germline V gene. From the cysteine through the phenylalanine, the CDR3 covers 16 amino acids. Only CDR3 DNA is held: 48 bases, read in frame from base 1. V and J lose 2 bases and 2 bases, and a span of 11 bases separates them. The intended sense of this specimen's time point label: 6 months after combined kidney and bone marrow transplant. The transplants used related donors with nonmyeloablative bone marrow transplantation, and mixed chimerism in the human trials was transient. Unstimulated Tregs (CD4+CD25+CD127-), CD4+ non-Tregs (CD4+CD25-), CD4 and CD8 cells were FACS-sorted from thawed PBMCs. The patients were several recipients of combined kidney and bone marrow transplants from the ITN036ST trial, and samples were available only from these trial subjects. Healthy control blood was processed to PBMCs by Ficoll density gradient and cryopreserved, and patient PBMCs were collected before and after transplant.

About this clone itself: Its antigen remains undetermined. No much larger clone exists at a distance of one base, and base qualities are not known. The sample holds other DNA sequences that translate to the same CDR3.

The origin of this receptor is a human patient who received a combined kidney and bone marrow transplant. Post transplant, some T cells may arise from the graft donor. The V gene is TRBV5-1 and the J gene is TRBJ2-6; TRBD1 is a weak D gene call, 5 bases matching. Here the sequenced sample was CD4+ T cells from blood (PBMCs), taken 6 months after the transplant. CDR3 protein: CASSLGVWPGANVLTF. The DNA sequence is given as TGCGCCAGCAGCTTAGGGGTTTGGCCTGGGGCCAACGTCCTGACTTTC.